A single sample gave rise to the 17 T cell receptor beta chains below, sequenced in a study of T cell responses to AZD1222 COVID-19 vaccine (dated by TCRdb to the early 2020s). The method behind the library was the immunoSEQ multiplex PCR assay. This is the immuneACCESS table as TCRdb keeps it, with only in-frame sequences that have V and J called. A part of the clones is gone; compared with another copy, unresolved V genes explain less than half, and the rest is unexplained. The sample profile shows over 50,000 clones; about four fifths of them were found once. The leading ten clones occupy approximately 24% of the sample. The meaning of the sample's time point label: about 28 days (+/-7) after the second vaccine dose. The source material was peripheral blood, sampled 28 days after the second AZD1222 dose. These receptors were obtained from an adult who received the AZD1222 COVID-19 vaccine.

The rearrangement joins TRBV14 to TRBJ2-7, with 12 positions matching TRBD2. CDR3 length: 15 amino acids. The V gene's germline CDR1 is SGHDN and CDR2 FVKESK. After removal of 4 bases from V and 6 bases from J, the junction contained 7 bases not matched to a gene. CDR3 coding DNA: TGTGCCAGCAGCCGCACTAGCGGGAGGTTCTCCGAGCAGTACTTC. Amino acids: CASSRTSGRFSEQYF.

The J gene is TRBJ2-7, the V gene TRBV10-3; TRBD1 is a possible D gene (7 bases). The V gene's germline CDR1 is ENHRY and CDR2 SYGVKD. Trimming pared 0 bases from V and 1 base from J, leaving 16 bases between. This CDR3 contains 17 residues. CDR3 coding DNA: TGTGCCATCAGTGAGTCGGGGGGCGGGACAGTTTCCTACGAGCAGTACTTC. This sequence encodes CAISESGGGTVSYEQYF.

The genes are TRBV5-1 and TRBJ1-6; TRBD1 matches 8 bases. The length of the CDR3 is 15 residues. Germline V lookup: CDR1 SGHRS, CDR2 YFSETQ. J gave up 7 bases and V 4 bases, and 7 bases lay outside the gene matches. CDR3 loop: CASSGGQGTNSPLHF. DNA for the CDR3: TGCGCCAGCAGCGGAGGACAGGGAACGAATTCACCCCTCCACTTT.

This chain connects TRBV28 to TRBJ1-4; TRBD1 matches at 8 bases. The V and J ends lost 6 bases and 3 bases, in that order; junction bases with no gene match: 6. CDR1 is MDHEN, CDR2 SYDVKM, per germline. The CDR3 covers 15 residues. The CDR3 DNA follows: TGTGCCAGCAGACTTCAGGGGGCTGCTAATGAAAAACTGTTTTTT. This encodes CASRLQGAANEKLFF.

This clone was seen a few times. The CDR3 coding sequence is TGTGCCAGCTCACCTATGGGACTGATACGTAACTATGGCTACACCTTC. As protein: CASSPMGLIRNYGYTF. The V and J genes are TRBV18 and TRBJ1-2; perhaps TRBD1 as D (5 bases). Germline V gene lookup returns CDR1 KGHSH and CDR2 LQKENI. With 3 bases removed from V and 1 base from J, the gap between germline ends came to 15 bases. The CDR3 runs to 16 residues.

The chain employs TRBV6-6 and TRBJ1-1; D may be TRBD1 (6 bases). The CDR3 runs to 15 residues. The germline V gene has CDR1 MNHNY and CDR2 SVGAGI (reference sequence). The germline V and J ends were trimmed by 6 bases and 5 bases, with 19 bases remaining between them. CDR3 residues: CASSRPQGAATEAFF. Written as DNA, the CDR3 is TGTGCCAGCAGCCGTCCACAGGGAGCTGCGACTGAAGCTTTCTTT.

The V gene is TRBV30, the J gene TRBJ1-5; no clear D gene. The CDR3 covers 13 residues. The V gene's germline CDR1 is GTSNPN and CDR2 SVGIG (reference sequence). V was shortened by 3 bases and J by 7 bases, with 13 bases between the two germline ends. The chain's CDR3 is CAWRGQDGQPQHF. As DNA, the CDR3 is TGTGCCTGGAGAGGGCAGGACGGACAGCCCCAGCATTTT.

This chain connects TRBV7-9 to TRBJ2-2; perhaps TRBD1 as D (6 bases). V was clipped by 5 bases and J by 0 bases, with 10 bases between them. The CDR3 extends over 15 amino acids. The germline V gene has CDR1 SEHNR and CDR2 FQNEAQ (reference sequence). CDR3 bases: TGTGCCAGCAGCCCCGGGACAACGAACACCGGGGAGCTGTTTTTT. Its protein is CASSPGTTNTGELFF.

The sample holds one count of this clone. V usage is TRBV7-2 and J usage is TRBJ1-5; 7 bases are shared with TRBD1. Per germline, CDR1 SGHTA and CDR2 FQGNSA. Trimming at V came to 5 bases and at J to 6 bases, leaving 7 bases not matched to a gene. The CDR3 extends over 14 amino acids. The CDR3 protein is CASSDRAQRQPQHF. In nucleotides, the CDR3 is TGTGCCAGCAGCGACAGGGCGCAGCGTCAGCCCCAGCATTTT.

The chain couples TRBV29-1 to TRBJ2-1, with no clear D. CDR1 is SQVTM and CDR2 is ANQGSEA in the germline V gene. Trimming shortened V by 3 bases and J by 5 bases, and 11 bases separated the two germline ends. The CDR3 consists of 13 residues. CDR3 nucleotide sequence: TGCAGCGTTGACCGACACCCTAACAATGAGCAGTTCTTC. This gives the protein CSVDRHPNNEQFF.

The V call is TRBV7-9, the J call TRBJ1-4; the match to TRBD1 covers 7 bases. The V gene's germline CDR1 is SEHNR and CDR2 FQNEAQ (reference sequence). The CDR3 loop spans 15 amino acids. The V and J ends lost 5 bases and 5 bases, in that order; junction bases with no gene match: 8. CDR3 protein: CASSPGTEKNEKLFF. CDR3 bases: TGTGCCAGCAGCCCCGGGACAGAAAAAAATGAAAAACTGTTTTTT.

This chain joins TRBV30 and TRBJ2-1; D may be TRBD1 or TRBD2 (5 bases each). CDR3 length: 13 amino acids. The ends were cut back, 2 bases at V and 9 bases at J, with 14 bases in the middle. The germline CDR1 and CDR2 sequences are GTSNPN and SVGIG (reference sequence). The CDR3 region is CAWSPGPLREQFF. CDR3 in DNA: TGTGCCTGGAGTCCGGGGCCATTGCGTGAGCAGTTCTTC.

The chain is built from TRBV19 and TRBJ2-3, with TRBD2 identical over 10 bases. The V and J ends lost 2 bases and 3 bases, in that order; junction bases with no gene match: 17. Germline CDR1 is LNHDA and CDR2 is SQIVND (reference sequence). This CDR3 has 20 amino acids. The CDR3 nucleotides read TGTGCCAGTAGTATACTCGTAAGCGGGAGGGTCTCGAGGAGTACAGATACGCAGTATTTT. It codes for CASSILVSGRVSRSTDTQYF.

The rearrangement joins TRBV6-5 to TRBJ1-5; D gene uncertain. With 0 bases removed from V and 4 bases from J, the gap between germline ends came to 4 bases. The germline V gene encodes CDR1 MNHEY and CDR2 SVGAGI. The CDR3 is 13 residues long. The DNA for the CDR3 is TGTGCCAGCAGTTACTCTGAAAATCAGCCCCAGCATTTT. Amino acids: CASSYSENQPQHF.

The chain uses TRBV4-3 and TRBJ1-1; D is undetermined. The CDR3 spans 13 residues. Trimming took 0 bases from V and 6 from J, leaving 8 bases between them. The germline CDR1 and CDR2 sequences are LGHNA and YSLEER. The CDR3 reads CASSQDLDSEAFF. CDR3 sequence (DNA): TGCGCCAGCAGCCAAGATCTCGATTCTGAAGCTTTCTTT.

The chain combines TRBV7-3 with TRBJ2-1; TRBD1 matches 7 bases. Germline loops: CDR1 SGHTA, CDR2 FQGTGA. CDR3 length equals 15 residues. Trimming removed 4 bases from V and 3 bases from J; junction bases left unmatched: 6. CDR3 protein: CASSSDSGGYNEQFF. The CDR3 DNA reads TGTGCCAGCAGCTCAGATTCAGGGGGCTACAATGAGCAGTTCTTC.

The chain links TRBV28 to TRBJ1-4, with D unclear. The V gene's germline CDR1 is MDHEN and CDR2 SYDVKM. V shed 5 bases and J shed 5 bases, with 9 bases lying between them. There are 13 residues in the CDR3. CDR3 nucleotides: TGTGCCAGCAGTCCTGATGAAAATGAAAAACTGTTTTTT. Translated: CASSPDENEKLFF.